This T cell receptor beta chain is drawn from a study of T cell clonotyping in hematopoietic cell transplantation (TCRdb year 2021). Study-wide context: A total of some 140 blood samples were gathered in the study from fewer than 40 consecutive transplant recipients along with their related donors. Patients were recruited between September 2015 and early 2017 and followed until September 2020 or death. Overall study results and their limits: Overlap with donor repertoires was found for only a small fraction of recipient repertoires, with over 95% found to appear de novo at the given depth. After transplant, TCR diversity in recipients dropped, and pathologically expanded clonotypes climbed progressively between day 30 and day 180. The sample size was limited and the cells went unsorted, which meant the CD4 and CD8 repertoire contributions could not be told apart. Broader posttransplant TCR repertoire diversity was predicted by donor and pretransplant recipient Inverse Simpson Index values.

The sample's time point label, decoded: 100 days after allo-HCT. Blood samples were obtained from recipients approximately 28 days before transplant and at days 30, 100 and 180 after transplant. Nuclei Lysis Solution was used to extract genomic DNA from fresh or cryopreserved unfractionated peripheral blood mononuclear cells. The immunoSEQ assay, a bias-controlled multiplex PCR using V- and J-specific primers, was used to amplify TCR beta CDR3 regions from genomic DNA. A proprietary barcode and Illumina adapter sequences were added to the CDR3 amplicons in a second PCR step. An Illumina MiSeq instrument was used for sequencing of the CDR3 libraries. Regarding the original processing steps: Export and quality control were handled in immunoSEQ Analyzer 3.0, while downstream analyses relied on R Bioconductor and Immunarch. Only productive rearrangements in the normalized downsampled data set were used to calculate repertoire metrics. In the normalized cohort, clonotypes with more than 5 templates were defined as pathologically expanded. The Inverse Simpson Index was used to measure repertoire diversity. To capture all clonotypes, the CMV-specificity analyses were run on the non-normalized data set. The immuneACCESS repertoire file appears here via TCRdb, limited to in-frame rearrangements. These files lack a portion of the clones; in checked studies, under half of the deficit traces to unresolved V genes, and the cause of the others is not known. For V, J and clone size, that table is used; D and trimming come from the DNA. Here the sample has nearly 9,000 clones; more than 85% occur a single time. The ten top clones hold roughly 5% of the sample.

According to the germline V gene, CDR1 reads SGHRS and CDR2 reads YFSETQ. V gives up 7 bases and J gives up 2 bases, and the segment between their germline ends measures 16 bases. The CDR3 holds 14 amino acids from the cysteine to the phenylalanine. The entry retains the CDR3 DNA only, 42 bases that are in frame from base 1. This clone was seen more than once but under ten times. The clone's antigen remains unknown. Within one base of it there is no much larger clone, and no base qualities were kept. The sequence was obtained from a male patient in his fifties or sixties who had an allogeneic stem cell transplant from a related donor, so T cells may come from the graft donor. Some clones in this sample may be carry-over from other donors' samples. The sequenced sample was PBMCs, obtained 100 days after allogeneic stem cell transplant. The chain is encoded by TRBV5-1 joined to TRBJ2-7; 5 matching bases give a weak D call of TRBD1. The DNA sequence is given as TGCGCCAGCTCTTCAGGGAATTTCCCCTACGAGCAGTACTTC. The translation is CASSSGNFPYEQYF. The reference TRBV5-1 and TRBJ2-7 proteins fill in what lies around the CDR3, so the full variable domain reads KAGVTQTPRYLIKTRGQQVTLSCSPISGHRSVSWYQQTPGQGLQFLFEYFSETQRNKGNFPGRFSGRQFSNSRSEMNVSTLELGDSALYLCASSSGNFPYEQYFGPGTRLTVT.